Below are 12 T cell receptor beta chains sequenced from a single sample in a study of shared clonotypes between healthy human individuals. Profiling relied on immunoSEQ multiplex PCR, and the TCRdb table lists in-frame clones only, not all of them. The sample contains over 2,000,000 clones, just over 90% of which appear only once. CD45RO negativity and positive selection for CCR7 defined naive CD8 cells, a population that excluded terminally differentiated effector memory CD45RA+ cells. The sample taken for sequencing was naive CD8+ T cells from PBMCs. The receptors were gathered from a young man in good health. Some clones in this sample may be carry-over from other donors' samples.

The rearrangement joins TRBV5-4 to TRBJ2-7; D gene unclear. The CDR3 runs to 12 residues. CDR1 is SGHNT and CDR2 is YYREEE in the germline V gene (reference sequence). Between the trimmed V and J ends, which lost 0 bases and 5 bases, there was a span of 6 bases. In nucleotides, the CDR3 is TGTGCCAGCAGCTTGGTGAGTAACGAGCAGTACTTC. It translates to CASSLVSNEQYF.

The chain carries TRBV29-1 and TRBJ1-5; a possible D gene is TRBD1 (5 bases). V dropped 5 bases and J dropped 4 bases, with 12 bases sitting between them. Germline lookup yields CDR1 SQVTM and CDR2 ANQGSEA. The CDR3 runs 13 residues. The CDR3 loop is CSVQGFGNQPQHF. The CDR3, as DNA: TGCAGCGTTCAGGGATTCGGGAATCAGCCCCAGCATTTT.

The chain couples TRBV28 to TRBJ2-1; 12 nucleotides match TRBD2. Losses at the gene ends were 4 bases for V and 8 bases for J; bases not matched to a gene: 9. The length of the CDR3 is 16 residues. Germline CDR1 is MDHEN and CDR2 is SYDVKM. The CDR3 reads CASSSILAGGPDEQFF. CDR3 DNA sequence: TGTGCCAGCAGTTCGATACTAGCGGGAGGACCGGATGAGCAGTTCTTC.

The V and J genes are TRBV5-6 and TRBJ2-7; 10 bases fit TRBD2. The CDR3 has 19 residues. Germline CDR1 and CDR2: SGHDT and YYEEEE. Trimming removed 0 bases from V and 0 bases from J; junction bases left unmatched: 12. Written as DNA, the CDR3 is TGTGCCAGCAGCTTGGGGTGGCGGACTAGCGGATACCCCTCCTACGAGCAGTACTTC. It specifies CASSLGWRTSGYPSYEQYF.

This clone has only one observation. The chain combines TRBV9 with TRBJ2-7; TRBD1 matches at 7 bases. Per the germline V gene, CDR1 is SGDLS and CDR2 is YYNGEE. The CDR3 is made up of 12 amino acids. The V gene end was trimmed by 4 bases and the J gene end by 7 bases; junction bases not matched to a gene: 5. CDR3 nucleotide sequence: TGTGCCAGCAGCTTACAGGGGAAGGAGCAGTACTTC. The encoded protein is CASSLQGKEQYF.

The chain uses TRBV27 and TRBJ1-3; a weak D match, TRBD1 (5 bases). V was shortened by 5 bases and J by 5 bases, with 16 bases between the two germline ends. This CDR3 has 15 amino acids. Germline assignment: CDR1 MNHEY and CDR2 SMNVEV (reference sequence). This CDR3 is CASSIRDPGRNTIYF. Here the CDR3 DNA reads TGTGCCAGCAGTATCCGGGACCCGGGGCGAAACACCATATATTTT.

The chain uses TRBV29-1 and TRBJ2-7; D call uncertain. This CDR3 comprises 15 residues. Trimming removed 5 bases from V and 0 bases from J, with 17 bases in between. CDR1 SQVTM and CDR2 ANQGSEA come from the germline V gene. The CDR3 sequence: CSVSEFDLTSYEQYF. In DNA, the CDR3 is TGCAGCGTTTCGGAATTCGACCTAACCTCCTACGAGCAGTACTTC.

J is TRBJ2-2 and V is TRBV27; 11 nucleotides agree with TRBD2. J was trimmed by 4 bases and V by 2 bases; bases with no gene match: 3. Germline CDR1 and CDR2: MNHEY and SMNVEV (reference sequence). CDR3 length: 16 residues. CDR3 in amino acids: CASSLLSGRGTGELFF. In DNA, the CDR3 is TGTGCCAGCAGTTTACTTAGCGGGAGGGGCACCGGGGAGCTGTTTTTT.

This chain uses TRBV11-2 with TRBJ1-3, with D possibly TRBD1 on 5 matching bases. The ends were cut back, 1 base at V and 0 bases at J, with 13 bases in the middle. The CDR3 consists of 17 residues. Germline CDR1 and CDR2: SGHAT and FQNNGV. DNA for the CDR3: TGTGCCAGCAGCTTAGTTGGCGTAGGGGACTCTGGAAACACCATATATTTT. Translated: CASSLVGVGDSGNTIYF.

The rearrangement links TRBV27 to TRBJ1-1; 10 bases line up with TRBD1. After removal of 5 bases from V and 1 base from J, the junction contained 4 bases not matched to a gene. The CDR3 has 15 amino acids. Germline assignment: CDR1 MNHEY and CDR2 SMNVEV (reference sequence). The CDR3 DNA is TGTGCCAGCAGTCGGTGGACAGGGGGGAACACTGAAGCTTTCTTT. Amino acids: CASSRWTGGNTEAFF.

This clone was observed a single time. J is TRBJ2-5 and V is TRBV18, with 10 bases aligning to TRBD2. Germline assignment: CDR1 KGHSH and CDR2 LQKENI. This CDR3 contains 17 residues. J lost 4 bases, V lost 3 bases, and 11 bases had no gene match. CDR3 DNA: TGTGCCAGCTCACCCCCCCGACTAGCGGGCGTGCGAGAGACCCAGTACTTC. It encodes CASSPPRLAGVRETQYF.

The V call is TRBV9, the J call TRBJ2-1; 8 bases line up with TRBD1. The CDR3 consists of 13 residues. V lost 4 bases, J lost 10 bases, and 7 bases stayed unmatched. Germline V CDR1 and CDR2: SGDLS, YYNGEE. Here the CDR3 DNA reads TGTGCCAGCAGCCCCGGACAGGGCGGAGAGCAGTTCTTC. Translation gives CASSPGQGGEQFF.